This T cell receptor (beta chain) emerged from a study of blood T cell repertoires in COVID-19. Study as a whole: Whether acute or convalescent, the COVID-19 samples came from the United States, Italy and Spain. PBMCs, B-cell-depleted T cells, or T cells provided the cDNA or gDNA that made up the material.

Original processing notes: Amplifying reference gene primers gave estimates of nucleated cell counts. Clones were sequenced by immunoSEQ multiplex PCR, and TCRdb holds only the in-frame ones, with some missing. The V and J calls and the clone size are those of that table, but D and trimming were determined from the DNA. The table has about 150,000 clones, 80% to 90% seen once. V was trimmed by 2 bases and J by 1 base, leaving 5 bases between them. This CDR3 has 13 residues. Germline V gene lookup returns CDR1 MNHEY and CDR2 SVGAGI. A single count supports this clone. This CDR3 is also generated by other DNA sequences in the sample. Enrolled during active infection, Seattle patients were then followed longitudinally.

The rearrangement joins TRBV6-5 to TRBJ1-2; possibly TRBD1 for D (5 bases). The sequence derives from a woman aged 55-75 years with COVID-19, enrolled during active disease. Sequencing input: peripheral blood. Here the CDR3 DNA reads TGTGCCAGCAGTTACGACAGTAACTATGGCTACACCTTC. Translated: CASSYDSNYGYTF.